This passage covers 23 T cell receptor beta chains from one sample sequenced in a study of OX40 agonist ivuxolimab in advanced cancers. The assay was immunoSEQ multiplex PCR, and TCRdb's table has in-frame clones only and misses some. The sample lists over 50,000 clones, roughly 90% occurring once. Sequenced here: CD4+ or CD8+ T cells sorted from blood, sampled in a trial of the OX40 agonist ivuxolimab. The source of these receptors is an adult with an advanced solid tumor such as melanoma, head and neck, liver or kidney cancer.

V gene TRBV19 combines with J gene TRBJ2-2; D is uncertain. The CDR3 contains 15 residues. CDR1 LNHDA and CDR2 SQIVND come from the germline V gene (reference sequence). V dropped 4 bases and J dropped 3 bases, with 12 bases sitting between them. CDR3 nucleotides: TGTGCCAGTAGTAAAGACGGACGATACACCGGGGAGCTGTTTTTT. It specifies CASSKDGRYTGELFF. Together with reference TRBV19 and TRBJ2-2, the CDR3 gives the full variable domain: DGGITQSPKYLFRKEGQNVTLSCEQNLNHDAMYWYRQDPGQGLRLIYYSQIVNDFQKGDIAEGYSVSREKKESFPLTVTSAQKNPTAFYLCASSKDGRYTGELFFGEGSRLTVL.

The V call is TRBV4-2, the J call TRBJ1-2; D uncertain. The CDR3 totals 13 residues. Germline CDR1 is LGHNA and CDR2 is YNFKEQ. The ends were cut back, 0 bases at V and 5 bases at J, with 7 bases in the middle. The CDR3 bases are TGTGCCAGCAGCCAAGATGACCTTTATGGCTACACCTTC. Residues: CASSQDDLYGYTF.

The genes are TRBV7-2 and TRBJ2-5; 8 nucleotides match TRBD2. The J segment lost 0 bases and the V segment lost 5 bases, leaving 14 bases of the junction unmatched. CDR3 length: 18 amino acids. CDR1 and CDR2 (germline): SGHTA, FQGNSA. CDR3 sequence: CASSPGGNSLGYQETQYF. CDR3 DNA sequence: TGTGCCAGCAGCCCGGGGGGGAACTCACTCGGGTACCAAGAGACCCAGTACTTC.

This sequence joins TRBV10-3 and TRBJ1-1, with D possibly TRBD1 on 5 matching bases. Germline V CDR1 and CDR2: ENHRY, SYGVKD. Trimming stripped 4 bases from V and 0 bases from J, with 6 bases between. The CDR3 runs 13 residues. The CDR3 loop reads CAISGQMNTEAFF. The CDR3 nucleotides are TGTGCCATCAGTGGACAGATGAACACTGAAGCTTTCTTT.

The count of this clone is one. The CDR3 protein is CASRWYEKLFF. The CDR3 coding sequence is TGTGCCAGCAGGTGGTATGAAAAACTGTTTTTT. The chain links TRBV28 to TRBJ1-4; D call uncertain. The CDR3 extends over 11 amino acids. V lost 6 bases, J lost 6 bases, and 5 bases lay in between. Germline CDR1 MDHEN, CDR2 SYDVKM.

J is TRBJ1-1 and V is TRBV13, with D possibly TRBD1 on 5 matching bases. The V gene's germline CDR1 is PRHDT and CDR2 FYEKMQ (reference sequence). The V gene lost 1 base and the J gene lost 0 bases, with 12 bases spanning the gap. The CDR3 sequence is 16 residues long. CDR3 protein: CASSLARGVMNTEAFF. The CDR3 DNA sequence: TGTGCCAGCAGCTTAGCTCGGGGGGTCATGAACACTGAAGCTTTCTTT.

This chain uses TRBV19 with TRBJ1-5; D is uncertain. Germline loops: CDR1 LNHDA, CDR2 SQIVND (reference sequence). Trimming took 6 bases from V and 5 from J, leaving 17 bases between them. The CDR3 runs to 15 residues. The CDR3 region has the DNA TGTGCCAGTAGGCCCCACGAGACAAGAGATCAGCCCCAGCATTTT. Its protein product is CASRPHETRDQPQHF.

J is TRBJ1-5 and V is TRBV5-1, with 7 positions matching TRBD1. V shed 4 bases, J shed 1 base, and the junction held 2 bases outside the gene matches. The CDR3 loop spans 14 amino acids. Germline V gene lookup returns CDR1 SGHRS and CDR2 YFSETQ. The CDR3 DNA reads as TGCGCCAGCAGCACAGGGGTAAGCAATCAGCCCCAGCATTTT. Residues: CASSTGVSNQPQHF.

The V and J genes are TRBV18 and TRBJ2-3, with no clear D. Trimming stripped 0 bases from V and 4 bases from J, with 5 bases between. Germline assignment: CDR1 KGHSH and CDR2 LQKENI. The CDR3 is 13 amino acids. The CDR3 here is CASSPPGPDTQYF. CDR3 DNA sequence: TGTGCCAGCTCACCACCGGGCCCAGATACGCAGTATTTT.

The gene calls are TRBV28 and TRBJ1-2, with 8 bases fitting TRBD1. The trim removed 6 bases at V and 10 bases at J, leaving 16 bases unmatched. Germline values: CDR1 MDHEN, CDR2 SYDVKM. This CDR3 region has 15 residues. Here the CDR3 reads CASRIPWTGSTSYTF. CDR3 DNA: TGTGCCAGCAGGATCCCTTGGACAGGGAGTACTTCCTACACCTTC.

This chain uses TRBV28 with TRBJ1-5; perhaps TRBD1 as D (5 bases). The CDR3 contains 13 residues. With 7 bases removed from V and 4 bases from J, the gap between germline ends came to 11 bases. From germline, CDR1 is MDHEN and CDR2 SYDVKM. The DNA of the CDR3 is TGTGCCAGCACCAGGGTTGGTAATCAGCCCCAGCATTTT. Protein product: CASTRVGNQPQHF. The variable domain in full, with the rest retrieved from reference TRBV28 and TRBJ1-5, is DVKVTQSSRYLVKRTGEKVFLECVQDMDHENMFWYRQDPGLGLRLIYFSYDVKMKEKGDIPEGYSVSREKKERFSLILESASTNQTSMYLCASTRVGNQPQHFGDGTRLSIL.

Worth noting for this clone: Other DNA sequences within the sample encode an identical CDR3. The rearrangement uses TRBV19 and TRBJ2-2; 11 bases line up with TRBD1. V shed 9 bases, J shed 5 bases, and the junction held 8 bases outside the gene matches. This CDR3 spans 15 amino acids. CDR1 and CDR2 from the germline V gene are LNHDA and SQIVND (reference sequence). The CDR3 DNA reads TGTGCCAGCACCCGGACAGGGGGCGCAACCGGGGAGCTGTTTTTT. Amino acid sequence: CASTRTGGATGELFF.

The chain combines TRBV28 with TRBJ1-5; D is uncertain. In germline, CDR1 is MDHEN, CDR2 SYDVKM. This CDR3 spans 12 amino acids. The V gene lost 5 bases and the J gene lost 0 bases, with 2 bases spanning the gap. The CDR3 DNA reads TGTGCCAGCAGTAATAGCAATCAGCCCCAGCATTTT. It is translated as CASSNSNQPQHF.

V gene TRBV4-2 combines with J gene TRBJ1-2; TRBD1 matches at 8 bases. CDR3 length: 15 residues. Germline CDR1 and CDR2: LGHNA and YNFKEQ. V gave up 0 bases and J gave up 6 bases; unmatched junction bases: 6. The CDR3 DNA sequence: TGTGCCAGCAGCCAAGATCGGACAGGGACGGATGGCTACACCTTC. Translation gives CASSQDRTGTDGYTF.

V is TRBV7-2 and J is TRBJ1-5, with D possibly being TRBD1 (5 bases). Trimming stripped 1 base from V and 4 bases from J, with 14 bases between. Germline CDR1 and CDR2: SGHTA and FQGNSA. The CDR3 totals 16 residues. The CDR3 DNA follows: TGTGCCAGCAGCTTAGGGTACAGCGACAGAAATCAGCCCCAGCATTTT. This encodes CASSLGYSDRNQPQHF.

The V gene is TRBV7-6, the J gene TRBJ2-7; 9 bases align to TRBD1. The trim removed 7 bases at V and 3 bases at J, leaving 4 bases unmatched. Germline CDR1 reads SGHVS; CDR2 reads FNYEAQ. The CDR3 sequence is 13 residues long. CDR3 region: CASTPTGGYEQYF. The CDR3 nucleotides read TGTGCCAGCACCCCGACAGGGGGCTACGAGCAGTACTTC.

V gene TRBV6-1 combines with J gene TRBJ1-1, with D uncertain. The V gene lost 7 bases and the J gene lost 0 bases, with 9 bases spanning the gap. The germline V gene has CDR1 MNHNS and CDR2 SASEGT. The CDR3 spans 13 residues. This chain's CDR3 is CASTRVMNTEAFF. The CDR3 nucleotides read TGTGCCAGCACTAGAGTCATGAACACTGAAGCTTTCTTT.

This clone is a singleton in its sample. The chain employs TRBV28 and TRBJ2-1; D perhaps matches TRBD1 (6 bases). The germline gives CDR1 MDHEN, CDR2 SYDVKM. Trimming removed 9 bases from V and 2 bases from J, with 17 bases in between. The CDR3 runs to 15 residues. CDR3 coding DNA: TGTGCCAGTCGGAACTACAGGGTCCCCTACAATGAGCAGTTCTTC. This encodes CASRNYRVPYNEQFF.

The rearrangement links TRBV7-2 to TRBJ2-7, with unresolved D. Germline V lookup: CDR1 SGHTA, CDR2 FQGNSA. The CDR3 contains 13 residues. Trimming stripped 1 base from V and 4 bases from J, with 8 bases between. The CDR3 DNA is TGTGCCAGCAGCTTAGGGTTCCCTTACGAGCAGTACTTC. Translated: CASSLGFPYEQYF.

The CDR3 DNA follows: TGTGCCAGCAGCTTGCTTTTGTACGAGGGAGGTACATTCTTT. This translates into CASSLLLYEGGTFF. This chain joins TRBV7-9 and TRBJ1-1; no definite D call. This CDR3 contains 14 residues. Germline V gene lookup returns CDR1 SEHNR and CDR2 FQNEAQ (reference sequence). V lost 3 bases, J lost 14 bases, and 22 bases lay in between. Filled out from reference TRBV7-9 and TRBJ1-1, the complete variable domain reads DTGVSQNPRHKITKRGQNVTFRCDPISEHNRLYWYRQTLGQGPEFLTYFQNEAQLEKSRLLSDRFSAERPKGSFSTLEIQRTEQGDSAMYLCASSLLLYEGGTFFGQGTRLTVV.

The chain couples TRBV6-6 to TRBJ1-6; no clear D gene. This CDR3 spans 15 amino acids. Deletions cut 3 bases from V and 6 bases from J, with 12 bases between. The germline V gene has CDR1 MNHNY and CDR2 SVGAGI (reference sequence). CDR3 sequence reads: CASSYSRTPNSPLHF. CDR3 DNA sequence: TGTGCCAGCAGTTATTCGCGGACTCCTAATTCACCCCTCCACTTT.

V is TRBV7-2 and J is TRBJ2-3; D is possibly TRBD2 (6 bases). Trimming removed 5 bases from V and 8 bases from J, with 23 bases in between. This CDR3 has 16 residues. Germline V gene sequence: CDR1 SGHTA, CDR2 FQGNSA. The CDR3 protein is CASSPQPEGVGGTQYF. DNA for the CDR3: TGTGCCAGCAGCCCTCAACCCGAGGGTGTGGGGGGTACGCAGTATTTT.

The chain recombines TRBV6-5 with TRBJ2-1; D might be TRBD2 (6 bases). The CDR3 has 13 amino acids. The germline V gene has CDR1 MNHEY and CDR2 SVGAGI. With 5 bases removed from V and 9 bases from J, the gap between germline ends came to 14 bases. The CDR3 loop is CASSSTSYVEQFF. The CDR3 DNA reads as TGTGCCAGCAGTAGTACTAGCTACGTTGAGCAGTTCTTC.